Sequencing of this T cell receptor (beta chain) was carried out in a study of a mutant IDH1 vaccine in newly diagnosed glioma. Here immunoSEQ multiplex PCR was the method, and the copy in TCRdb shows in-frame clones only, minus some. Counted here are fewer than 30,000 clones, less than 90% occurring once; the ten biggest clones make up roughly 8%. On this clone itself: Its antigen is not known.

This sample's time point: week 23, last vaccination. The content of each vaccine dose was 300 ug of mutant IDH1 20-mer peptide, and topical imiquimod accompanied it. The sequence was collected from a woman under 30 with glioma. Sample: PBMCs, taken from a glioma patient whose treatment included an IDH1 peptide vaccine.

CDR3: CASSVDRDKNTEAFF. For the CDR3, the DNA is TGTGCCAGCAGCGTAGATCGGGACAAGAACACTGAAGCTTTCTTT. The chain has TRBV9 and TRBJ1-1; D possibly corresponds to TRBD1 (6 bases). The CDR3 consists of 15 residues. Trimming removed 0 bases from V and 1 base from J, with 10 bases in between. Germline V gene sequence: CDR1 SGDLS, CDR2 YYNGEE.